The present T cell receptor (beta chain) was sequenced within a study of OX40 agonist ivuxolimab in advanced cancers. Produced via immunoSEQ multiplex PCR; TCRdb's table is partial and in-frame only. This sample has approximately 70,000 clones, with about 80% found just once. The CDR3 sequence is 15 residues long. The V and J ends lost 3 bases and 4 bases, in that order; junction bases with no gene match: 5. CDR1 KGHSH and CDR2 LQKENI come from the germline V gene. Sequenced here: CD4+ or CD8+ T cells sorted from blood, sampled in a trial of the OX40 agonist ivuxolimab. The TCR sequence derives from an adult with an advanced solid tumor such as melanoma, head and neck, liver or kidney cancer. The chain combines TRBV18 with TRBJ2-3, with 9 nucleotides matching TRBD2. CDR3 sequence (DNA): TGTGCCAGCTCACCCACTAGCGGGCGAGCAGATACGCAGTATTTT. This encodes CASSPTSGRADTQYF.